This paragraph covers one T cell receptor (beta chain) sequence. This CDR3 contains 14 residues. Germline assignment: CDR1 SGHDN and CDR2 FVKESK. The V end lost 4 bases, the J end lost 6 bases, and 13 bases lay between the germline ends. This record belongs to a study of identical twins. TCRdb re-called the 5' RACE reads through MiXCR, storing one row per CDR3 protein. There are 600,000 to 800,000 distinct CDR3 sequences in the sample; 21% occur only once, and 4.3% lies in the top ten. These records were also assigned to another study, of T cells expressing NK-cell markers.

The clonotype originates from a woman between 18 and 30 years old in good health. Sequenced sample: PBMCs. This chain joins TRBV14 and TRBJ2-1; D is perhaps TRBD2 (5 bases). The CDR3 coding sequence is TGTGCCAGCAGCCCAGCGGATTTCCTCAATGAGCAGTTCTTC. It translates to CASSPADFLNEQFF.